The clone carrying this T cell receptor (beta chain) was seen only once. Clones were sequenced by immunoSEQ multiplex PCR, and TCRdb holds only the in-frame ones, with some missing. The sample shows approximately 2,200,000 clones, 90% to 95% of them seen only once. The data originate from a study of shared clonotypes between healthy human individuals. Germline-derived CDR1 and CDR2 are SGHRS and YFSETQ. The CDR3 consists of 17 residues. J was trimmed by 3 bases and V by 6 bases; bases with no gene match: 16. Naive CD8 cells comprised CD45RO-negative, CCR7-positively selected cells, excluding terminally differentiated effector memory CD45RA+ cells.

This TCR was sampled from a man younger than 30 in good health. Some clones in this sample may be carry-over from other donors' samples. The genes are TRBV5-1 and TRBJ1-2, with 8 bases matching TRBD1. Sequenced sample: naive CD8+ T cells from PBMCs. This CDR3 is CASMGWVDDRGDYGYTF. The CDR3 DNA reads as TGCGCCAGCATGGGCTGGGTCGATGACAGGGGCGACTATGGCTACACCTTC. The whole variable domain, filled in from reference TRBV5-1 and TRBJ1-2, reads KAGVTQTPRYLIKTRGQQVTLSCSPISGHRSVSWYQQTPGQGLQFLFEYFSETQRNKGNFPGRFSGRQFSNSRSEMNVSTLELGDSALYLCASMGWVDDRGDYGYTFGSGTRLTVV.